The 13 T cell receptor beta chains presented below share a single source sample, sequenced in a study of T-cell memory formation after mild COVID-19. Each CDR3 protein gets one entry after TCRdb re-called the 5' RACE reads with MiXCR. Of nearly 200,000 distinct CDR3 sequences in the sample, about 17% were seen once. Specimen: PBMCs or a T cell subset sorted from them (not recorded which). These receptors were collected from an adult woman who had mild COVID-19 (a few samples of this study predate the infection). Cell type and time point are not known.

The chain uses TRBV4-1 and TRBJ2-5, with a possible D match to TRBD2 (7 bases). The length of the CDR3 is 16 residues. Germline CDR1 MGHRA, CDR2 YSYEKL. Trimming stripped 4 bases from V and 1 base from J, with 16 bases between. The CDR3 spells CASSPIGGGRQETQYF. CDR3 bases: TGCGCCAGCAGCCCGATAGGGGGGGGCCGCCAAGAGACCCAGTACTTC.

This clonotype appeared a few times. The rearrangement joins TRBV12-3 or TRBV12-4 to TRBJ2-2; D may be TRBD2 (5 bases). This CDR3 has 17 residues. Trimming took 3 bases from V and 1 from J, leaving 15 bases between them. The CDR3 protein is CASSLEEGRKNTGELFF. The CDR3, as DNA: TGTGCCAGCAGTTTGGAGGAAGGCAGGAAGAACACCGGGGAGCTGTTTTTT.

The gene calls are TRBV29-1 and TRBJ2-1; D is perhaps TRBD1 (6 bases). CDR1 SQVTM and CDR2 ANQGSEA come from the germline V gene. The CDR3 runs to 13 residues. Trimming pared 6 bases from V and 6 bases from J, leaving 15 bases between. CDR3 coding DNA: TGCAGCGTAGCCCGGCAGGGGATCAATGAGCAGTTCTTC. This sequence encodes CSVARQGINEQFF.

This chain uses TRBV19 with TRBJ1-5; TRBD1 matches 10 bases. The CDR3 spans 14 residues. The trim removed 6 bases at V and 5 bases at J, leaving 4 bases unmatched. Germline V gene lookup returns CDR1 LNHDA and CDR2 SQIVND (reference sequence). CDR3 in amino acids: CASRGGTGDQPQHF. The CDR3 nucleotides read TGTGCCAGTAGGGGGGGGACAGGGGATCAGCCCCAGCATTTT.

This clonotype was seen a handful of times. This rearrangement joins TRBV5-1 to TRBJ2-4; a weak D match, TRBD2 (6 bases). The V gene lost 5 bases and the J gene lost 0 bases, with 18 bases spanning the gap. Germline assignment: CDR1 SGHRS and CDR2 YFSETQ. The CDR3 has 17 residues. The CDR3 DNA reads as TGCGCCAGCAGGCCCGGCGGGACTCTACTAGCCAAAAACATTCAGTACTTC. This sequence encodes CASRPGGTLLAKNIQYF.

This clonotype was recorded at least ten times. The V gene is TRBV2, the J gene TRBJ2-7, with D perhaps being TRBD1 or TRBD2 (5 bases each). This CDR3 is built from 15 residues. Between the trimmed V and J ends, which lost 7 bases and 0 bases, there was a span of 16 bases. Germline CDR1 SNHLY, CDR2 FYNNEI. The CDR3 spells CASNIQGPSSYEQYF. The CDR3 nucleotides read TGTGCCAGCAATATCCAGGGACCCTCCTCCTACGAGCAGTACTTC.

This clonotype was counted a few times. The CDR3 is CAISGGSNQPQHF. The CDR3 nucleotides read TGTGCCATCAGCGGGGGGAGCAATCAGCCCCAGCATTTT. This chain connects TRBV10-3 to TRBJ1-5, with D possibly matching TRBD1 (5 bases). The V end lost 6 bases, the J end lost 1 base, and 7 bases lay between the germline ends. The germline V gene has CDR1 ENHRY and CDR2 SYGVKD. The CDR3 contains 13 residues.

V and J are TRBV18 and TRBJ1-2; no firm D call. Trimming left V 8 bases short and J 7 bases short, with 11 bases between. The CDR3 sequence is 11 residues long. Germline V gives CDR1 KGHSH, CDR2 LQKENI. DNA of the CDR3: TGTGCCAGCACCCGGGAGTCTGGCTACACCTTC. Encoded protein: CASTRESGYTF.

The V gene is TRBV6-6, the J gene TRBJ1-1, with D possibly being TRBD1 (5 bases). The CDR3 is made up of 16 amino acids. V was trimmed by 2 bases and J by 3 bases, leaving 16 bases between them. Germline V gene data show CDR1 as MNHNY and CDR2 as SVGAGI (reference sequence). The CDR3 reads CASSYSSAGGDTEAFF. As DNA, the CDR3 is TGTGCCAGCAGTTACAGTTCGGCCGGGGGGGACACTGAAGCTTTCTTT.

The chain carries TRBV21-1 and TRBJ2-6; the table's D call, TRBD1, has no DNA check behind it. TRBV21-1 is a recognized pseudogene. The CDR3 totals 18 residues. Written as DNA, the CDR3 is TGTGCCATCACCCGGTATGGAAGGGGGCGTAGAGGGGCCAACGTCCTGACTTTC. It translates to CAITRYGRGRRGANVLTF.

The chain combines TRBV7-3 with TRBJ2-5; a weak D match, TRBD2 (5 bases). The CDR3 covers 13 residues. Between the trimmed V and J ends, which lost 5 bases and 5 bases, there was a span of 12 bases. Per germline, CDR1 SGHTA and CDR2 FQGTGA. CDR3 amino acids: CASSPDRGETQYF. DNA for the CDR3: TGTGCCAGCAGCCCTGATCGAGGGGAGACCCAGTACTTC. Together with reference TRBV7-3 and TRBJ2-5, the CDR3 gives the full variable domain: GAGVSQTPSNKVTEKGKYVELRCDPISGHTALYWYRQSLGQGPEFLIYFQGTGAADDSGLPNDRFFAVRPEGSVSTLKIQRTERGDSAVYLCASSPDRGETQYFGPGTRLLVL.

This clonotype has more than one count but fewer than ten. V and J are TRBV29-1 and TRBJ2-3; D ambiguous. The CDR3 covers 12 residues. Germline CDR1 and CDR2: SQVTM and ANQGSEA. Trimming cost V 6 bases and J 7 bases, with 14 bases left between them. For the CDR3, the DNA is TGCAGCGTCGCCTATACCGGGTATACGCAGTATTTT. Its protein is CSVAYTGYTQYF.

This clonotype was seen a few times. The rearrangement uses TRBV7-8 and TRBJ1-1; no firm D call. Trimming took 1 base from V and 1 from J, leaving 7 bases between them. Germline CDR1 and CDR2: SGHVS and FQNEAQ. The length of the CDR3 is 14 residues. The CDR3 loop reads CASSLGAANTEAFF. The CDR3 DNA follows: TGTGCCAGCAGCTTAGGGGCAGCGAACACTGAAGCTTTCTTT.